This TCR beta chain was identified in a study of cytomegalovirus exposure and HLA in healthy donors. The PCR used 60 Vbeta and 13 Jbeta primers. Generated by immunoSEQ multiplex PCR, the TCRdb table keeps only in-frame clones and is missing some. The data show more than 150,000 clones, with around three quarters seen just once and around 0.69% held by the top ten. V was trimmed by 8 bases and J by 8 bases, leaving 9 bases between them. Germline CDR1 is MNHNY and CDR2 is SVGAGI (reference sequence). The CDR3 consists of 10 residues. The chain joins TRBV6-6 to TRBJ1-1; no reliable D call. The clonotype was recovered from a boy younger than 18 in good health and CMV-seronegative. The sample was PBMCs. CDR3 sequence (DNA): TGTGCCAGCGTGGCTTGGGAAGCTTTCTTT. Amino acids: CASVAWEAFF.